This T cell receptor beta chain comes out of a study of PD-1 blockade in classical Hodgkin lymphoma (dated by TCRdb to the early 2020s). Background for the entire study: Nivolumab dosing was 3 mg/kg intravenously every 2 weeks, continuing until either disease progression or unacceptable toxicity. The study used TCR beta sequencing and CyTOF to define a peripheral blood immune signature of response to PD-1 blockade in classical Hodgkin lymphoma. Study-level results and caveats: Baseline TCR diversity was reported as lower in newly diagnosed patients than in healthy donors, and lower still in relapsed/refractory patients. Lower diversity was seen in patients whose nivolumab began less than 1 year after ASCT, and these patients were left out of later analyses so that immune reconstitution would not confound the results. By C4D1, a significant rise was seen in CD4+ TCR diversity but not in CD8+ TCR diversity (p=0.0027 vs p=0.16), and the rise was most apparent among complete responders (p=0.02). Trial patients with a complete response had baseline diversity similar to that of newly diagnosed patients, while partial responders and progressors had significantly lower diversity. The study was restricted to a single clinical trial cohort, and the causes of repertoire differences, possibly disease activity or prior therapy, were left undefined.

In the paper's terms, the time point label means: cycle 2 day 1 (C2D1) of nivolumab. Every trial patient had relapsed after autologous stem cell transplantation, and cohorts A, B and C differed in prior brentuximab vedotin exposure. The trial cohort included 50 to 60 patients with relapsed/refractory classical Hodgkin lymphoma, and each patient had a best overall response of complete response, partial response or progressive disease. Trial patients were treated with single-agent nivolumab in the multi-cohort phase II CheckMate 205 trial. An independent review committee assessed best overall response by applying the 2007 International Working Group response criteria. PBMCs from the trial were collected at three points: immediately before nivolumab initiation (C1D1), and during therapy at cycle 2 day 1 and cycle 4 day 1. Peripheral blood was collected in 8 mL Vacutainer Cell Preparation Tubes, from which PBMCs were isolated by centrifugation and then cryopreserved.

Genomic DNA was isolated using the Qiagen DNeasy kit from unsorted PBMCs as well as from negatively selected CD4+ and CD8+ fractions. TCR beta CDR3 regions were amplified by immunoSEQ multiplex PCR using primers annealing to V and J segments. Amplification bias was minimized using a synthetic immune receptor repertoire, and residual bias was removed computationally after sequencing. Turning to the authors' computational methods: Custom Python scripts were used to quantify repertoire diversity as the Shannon entropy index. Unsorted, CD4+ and CD8+ repertoires were analyzed separately, except in combined analyses where CD4+ and CD8+ sequences were merged in silico. A clone was considered expanded if an increase in frequency of at least 2-fold after treatment relative to C1D1 was found, and a pseudocount of 0.5 was applied to clones undetected at baseline. Singleton clones were defined as clones with 0 or 1 copy at C1D1, and non-singleton clones were defined as clones with 2 or more copies. Clones expanded in unsorted samples were annotated as CD4+, CD8+ or unknown by matching protein sequences in sorted samples from the same patient. Wilcoxon tests were applied to paired samples to test diversity changes from C1D1 to C4D1. Sourced from immuneACCESS, this table was stored by TCRdb with only in-frame sequences that have V and J called. A share of the clones is absent; for the studies checked, an unresolved V gene accounts for under half, and the remainder has no known explanation. The DNA gave D and trimming, while V, J and clone size come from that table. This sample lists about 86,000 clones; roughly 89% were detected once. The top ten clones comprise 9.5% to 12% of the sample.

V gives up 9 bases and J gives up 3 bases, and the segment between their germline ends measures 23 bases. Counted from cysteine to phenylalanine, this CDR3 has 16 amino acids. Only CDR3 DNA is held: 48 bases, read in frame from base 1. The germline V gene encodes CDR1 SNHLY and CDR2 FYNNEI. As regards this clone: Its antigen is currently not known. No quality values exist for individual bases; no much larger clone is one base distant.

The clonotype originates from a human donor with classical Hodgkin lymphoma. The sample in question was peripheral blood mononuclear cells (PBMCs), obtained before the second cycle of nivolumab. The sequence links TRBV2 to TRBJ1-1, with an unclear D gene assignment. The DNA reads TGTGCCAGATTTCCGCGACTGGGGTTTGGGGACACTGAAGCTTTCTTT. This codes for CARFPRLGFGDTEAFF.